This T cell receptor (beta chain) was recorded in a study of beta chain features in type 1 diabetes. The study's findings and limits: Any HLA type influence on TCRB rearrangement was left unresolved here. Moderately but significantly shorter TCRB CDR3s were found in Type 1 diabetes patients in all four CD4+ subsets.

The CDR3 is made up of 15 amino acids. CDR1 and CDR2 (germline): SGHTA, FQGNSA. Trimming took 4 bases from V and 4 from J, leaving 11 bases between them. Details on this clone: Its antigen is not identified. The same CDR3 also results from other DNA sequences found in this sample.

The whole isolated RNA underwent reverse transcription, so sequencing captured expressed TCRB transcripts. Using immunoSEQ multiplex PCR, the repertoire was profiled, and TCRdb retains in-frame clones only, with some absent. The sample yields about 330,000 clones, around 10% seen once. Via CD45RO/CCR7/CD25/CD127/CD95/CD27, cells of the CD4+ naive, central memory, regulatory and stem cell-like memory subsets were sorted. Sequenced sample: naive CD4+ T cells from blood. The TCR originated in a young woman in good health. This chain links TRBV7-2 with TRBJ2-6; D gene uncertain. The CDR3, as DNA: TGTGCCAGCAGCTCGAGGTACTCCGGGGCCAACGTCCTGACTTTC. As protein: CASSSRYSGANVLTF.